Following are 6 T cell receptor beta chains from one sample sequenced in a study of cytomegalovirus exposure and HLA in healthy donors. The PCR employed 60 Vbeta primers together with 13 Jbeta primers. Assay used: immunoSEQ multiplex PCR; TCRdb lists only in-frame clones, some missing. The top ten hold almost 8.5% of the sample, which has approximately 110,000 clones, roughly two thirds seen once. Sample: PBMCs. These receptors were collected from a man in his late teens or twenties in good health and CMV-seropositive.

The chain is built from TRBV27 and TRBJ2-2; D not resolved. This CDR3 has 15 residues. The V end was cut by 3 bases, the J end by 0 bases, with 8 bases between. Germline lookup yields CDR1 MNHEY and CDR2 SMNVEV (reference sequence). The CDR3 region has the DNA TGTGCCAGCAGTTTGGGCAGGACGAACACCGGGGAGCTGTTTTTT. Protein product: CASSLGRTNTGELFF.

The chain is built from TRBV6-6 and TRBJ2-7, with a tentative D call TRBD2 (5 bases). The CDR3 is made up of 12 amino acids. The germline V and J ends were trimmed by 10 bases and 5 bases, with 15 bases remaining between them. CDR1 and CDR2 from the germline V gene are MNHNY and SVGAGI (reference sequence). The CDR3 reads CANLLESDEQYV. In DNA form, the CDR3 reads TGTGCCAACCTACTAGAATCGGACGAGCAGTACGTC.

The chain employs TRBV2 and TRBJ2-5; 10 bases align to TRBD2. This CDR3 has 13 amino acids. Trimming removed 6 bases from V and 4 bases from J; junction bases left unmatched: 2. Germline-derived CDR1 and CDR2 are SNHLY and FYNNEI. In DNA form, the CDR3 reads TGTGCCAGCAGCGGGACTAGCGTAGAGACCCAGTACTTC. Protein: CASSGTSVETQYF. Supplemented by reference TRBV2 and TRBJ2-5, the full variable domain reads EPEVTQTPSHQVTQMGQEVILRCVPISNHLYFYWYRQILGQKVEFLVSFYNNEISEKSEIFDDQFSVERPDGSNFTLKIRSTKLEDSAMYFCASSGTSVETQYFGPGTRLLVL.

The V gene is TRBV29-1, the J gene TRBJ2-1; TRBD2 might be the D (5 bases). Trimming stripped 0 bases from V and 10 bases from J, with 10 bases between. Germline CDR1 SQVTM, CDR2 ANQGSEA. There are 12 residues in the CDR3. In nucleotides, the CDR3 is TGCAGCGTTGAAGATCGCAGCGGCGAGCAGTTCTTC. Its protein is CSVEDRSGEQFF.

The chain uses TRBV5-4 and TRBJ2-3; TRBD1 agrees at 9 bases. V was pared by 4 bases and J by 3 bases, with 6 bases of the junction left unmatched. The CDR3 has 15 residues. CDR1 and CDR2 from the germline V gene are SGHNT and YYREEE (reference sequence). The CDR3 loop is CASSVSGTGTDTQYF. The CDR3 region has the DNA TGTGCCAGCAGCGTATCCGGGACAGGGACAGATACGCAGTATTTT. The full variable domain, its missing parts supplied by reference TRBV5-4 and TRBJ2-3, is ETGVTQSPTHLIKTRGQQVTLRCSSQSGHNTVSWYQQALGQGPQFIFQYYREEENGRGNFPPRFSGLQFPNYSSELNVNALELDDSALYLCASSVSGTGTDTQYFGPGTRLTVL.

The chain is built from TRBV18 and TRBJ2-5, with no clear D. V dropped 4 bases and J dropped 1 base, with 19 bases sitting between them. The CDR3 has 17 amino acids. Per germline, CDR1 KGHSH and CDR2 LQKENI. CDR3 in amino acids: CASSLTVPRGAQETQYF. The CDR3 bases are TGTGCCAGCTCACTCACTGTCCCGCGCGGCGCCCAAGAGACCCAGTACTTC.